Described below is a single T cell receptor beta chain sequence and its context. In the original processing: Reference gene primer amplification gave estimated nucleated cell counts. This table comes from immunoSEQ multiplex PCR, and its TCRdb copy is limited to in-frame clones, with some not included. The V and J calls and clone size come from that table; D and trimming were worked out from the DNA. The sample lists over 85,000 clones; 80% to 90% were seen once. The sample comes from a study of blood T cell repertoires in COVID-19. Study-wide context: From the United States, Italy and Spain came samples of acute and convalescent COVID-19. Sample material is recorded as cDNA or gDNA derived from T cells, B-cell-depleted T cells, or PBMCs.

The CDR3 length is 11 residues. Germline CDR1 and CDR2: MDHEN and SYDVKM. V was cut by 7 bases and J by 3 bases, with 7 bases left in between. V gene TRBV28 combines with J gene TRBJ2-7; D not certain. Sequenced sample: peripheral blood. The TCR sequence derives from a man aged 55 to 70 with acute or convalescent COVID-19. CDR3 coding DNA: TGTGCCAGCACCCGAGGCTACGAGCAGTACTTC. Protein product: CASTRGYEQYF. Together with reference TRBV28 and TRBJ2-7, the CDR3 gives the full variable domain: DVKVTQSSRYLVKRTGEKVFLECVQDMDHENMFWYRQDPGLGLRLIYFSYDVKMKEKGDIPEGYSVSREKKERFSLILESASTNQTSMYLCASTRGYEQYFGPGTRLTVT.